This TCR beta chain was profiled in a study of OX40 agonist ivuxolimab in advanced cancers. Germline V gene sequence: CDR1 SGHTA, CDR2 FQGNSA. Trimming pared 2 bases from V and 6 bases from J, leaving 8 bases between. CDR3 size: 13 residues. Generated by immunoSEQ multiplex PCR, the TCRdb table keeps only in-frame clones and is missing some. The table lists around 79,000 clones, over 75% of them singletons. The sample was CD4+ or CD8+ T cells sorted from blood, taken in a trial of the OX40 agonist ivuxolimab. V and J are TRBV7-2 and TRBJ1-5, with D hard to call. This receptor was taken from an adult with an advanced solid tumor such as melanoma, head and neck, liver or kidney cancer. The CDR3 here is CASSLKFSQPQHF. The CDR3 DNA is TGTGCCAGCAGCTTAAAGTTCTCTCAGCCCCAGCATTTT.